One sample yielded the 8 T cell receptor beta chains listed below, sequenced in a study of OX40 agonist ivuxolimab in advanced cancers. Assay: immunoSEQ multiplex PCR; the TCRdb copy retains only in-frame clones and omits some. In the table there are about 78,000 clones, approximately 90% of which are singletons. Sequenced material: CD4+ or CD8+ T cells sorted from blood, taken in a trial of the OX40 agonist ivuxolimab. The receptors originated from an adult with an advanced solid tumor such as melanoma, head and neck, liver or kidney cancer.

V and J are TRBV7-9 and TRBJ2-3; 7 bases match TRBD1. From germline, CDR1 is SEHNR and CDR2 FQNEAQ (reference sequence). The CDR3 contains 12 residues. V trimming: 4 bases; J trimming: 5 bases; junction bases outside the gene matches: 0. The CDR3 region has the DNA TGTGCCAGCAGCTGGGACAGAGATACGCAGTATTTT. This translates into CASSWDRDTQYF.

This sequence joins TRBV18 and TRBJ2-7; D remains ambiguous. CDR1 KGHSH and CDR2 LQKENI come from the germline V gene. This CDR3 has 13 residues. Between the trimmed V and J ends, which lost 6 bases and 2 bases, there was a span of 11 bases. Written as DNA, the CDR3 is TGTGCCAGCTCGATTAGCCGCACCTACGAGCAGTACTTC. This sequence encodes CASSISRTYEQYF.

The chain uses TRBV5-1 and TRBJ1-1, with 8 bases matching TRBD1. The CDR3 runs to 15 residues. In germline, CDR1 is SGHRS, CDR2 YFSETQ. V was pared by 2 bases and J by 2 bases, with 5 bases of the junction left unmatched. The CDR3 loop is CASSLTGTGNTEAFF. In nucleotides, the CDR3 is TGCGCCAGCAGCTTAACCGGGACAGGCAACACTGAAGCTTTCTTT.

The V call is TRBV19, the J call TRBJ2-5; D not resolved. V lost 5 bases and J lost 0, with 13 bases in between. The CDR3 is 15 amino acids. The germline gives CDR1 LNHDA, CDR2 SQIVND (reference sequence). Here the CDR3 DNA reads TGTGCCAGTAGTTCCCCCGGCAGGTACCAAGAGACCCAGTACTTC. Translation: CASSSPGRYQETQYF.

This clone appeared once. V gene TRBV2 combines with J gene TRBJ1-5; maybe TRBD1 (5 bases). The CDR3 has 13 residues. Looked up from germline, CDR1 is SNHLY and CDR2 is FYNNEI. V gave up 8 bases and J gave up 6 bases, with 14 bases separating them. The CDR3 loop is CASLGQGRQPQHF. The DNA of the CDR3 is TGTGCCAGCCTTGGGCAGGGACGTCAGCCCCAGCATTTT.

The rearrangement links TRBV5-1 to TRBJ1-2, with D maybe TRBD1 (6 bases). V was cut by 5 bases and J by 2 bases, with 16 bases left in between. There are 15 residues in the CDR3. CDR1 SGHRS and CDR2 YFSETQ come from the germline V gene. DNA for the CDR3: TGCGCCAGCAGGAGGGGCGGGGGGCAGAACTATGGCTACACCTTC. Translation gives CASRRGGGQNYGYTF.

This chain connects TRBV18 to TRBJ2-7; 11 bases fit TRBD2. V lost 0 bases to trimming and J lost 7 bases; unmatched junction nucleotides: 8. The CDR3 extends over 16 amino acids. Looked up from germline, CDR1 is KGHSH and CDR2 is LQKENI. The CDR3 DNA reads TGTGCCAGCTCACCACCGGGTAGCGGGAGGGCGCGGGAGCAGTACTTC. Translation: CASSPPGSGRAREQYF.

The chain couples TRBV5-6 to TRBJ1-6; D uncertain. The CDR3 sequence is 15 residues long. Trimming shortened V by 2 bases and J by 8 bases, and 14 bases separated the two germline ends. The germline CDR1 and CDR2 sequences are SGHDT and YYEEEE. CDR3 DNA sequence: TGTGCCAGCAGCTTTTCCAGTCACGGGGATTCACCCCTCCACTTT. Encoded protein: CASSFSSHGDSPLHF.